One and the same sample provided the 27 T cell receptor beta chains below, sequenced in a study of cytomegalovirus exposure and HLA in healthy donors. PCR used 60 Vbeta primers and 13 Jbeta primers. The data were produced by immunoSEQ multiplex PCR, yet TCRdb's version contains in-frame clones alone and is incomplete. The sample records about 160,000 clones, 60% to 80% being singletons. The specimen was PBMCs. The source of these receptors is a woman in her 50s in good health and CMV-seropositive.

This rearrangement joins TRBV18 to TRBJ1-5; 9 positions agree with TRBD1. CDR1 and CDR2 (germline): KGHSH, LQKENI. Trimming cost V 2 bases and J 8 bases; bases outside gene matches: 10. The CDR3 extends over 16 amino acids. The DNA for the CDR3 is TGTGCCAGCTCACCAGCCTCCGGGACAGGGATCAAGCCCCAGCATTTT. Amino acid sequence: CASSPASGTGIKPQHF.

The rearrangement links TRBV27 to TRBJ2-7; 8 bases align to TRBD2. The CDR3 loop spans 14 amino acids. V was clipped by 4 bases and J by 5 bases; unmatched bases: 7. Germline CDR1 MNHEY, CDR2 SMNVEV (reference sequence). The CDR3 sequence: CASSYGRAGNEQYF. Written as DNA, the CDR3 is TGTGCCAGCAGTTACGGGAGGGCCGGGAACGAGCAGTACTTC.

V is TRBV2 and J is TRBJ1-3, with D maybe TRBD1 (5 bases). Between the trimmed V and J ends, which lost 6 bases and 0 bases, there was a span of 9 bases. The V gene's germline CDR1 is SNHLY and CDR2 FYNNEI. CDR3 length equals 14 residues. CDR3 sequence: CASREQVSGNTIYF. CDR3 DNA: TGTGCCAGCAGGGAACAGGTCTCTGGAAACACCATATATTTT.

This chain joins TRBV6-6 and TRBJ1-1, with a weak D call TRBD1 (5 bases). This CDR3 region has 14 residues. The germline gives CDR1 MNHNY, CDR2 SVGAGI (reference sequence). V was pared by 2 bases and J by 5 bases, with 12 bases between. CDR3 amino acids: CASSYGAGPTEAFF. In DNA, the CDR3 is TGTGCCAGCAGTTACGGGGCAGGCCCAACTGAAGCTTTCTTT.

V usage is TRBV6-5 and J usage is TRBJ1-5; D is ambiguous. This CDR3 comprises 15 residues. Trimming shortened V by 3 bases and J by 0 bases, and 9 bases separated the two germline ends. Looked up from germline, CDR1 is MNHEY and CDR2 is SVGAGI. CDR3 protein: CASSYAGNSNQPQHF. The CDR3 DNA reads TGTGCCAGCAGTTATGCGGGTAATAGCAATCAGCCCCAGCATTTT.

CDR3 in DNA: TGTGCCAGCAGCTTGGCCGCAGGGTTTCGTTCGCCCCTCCACTTT. Amino acid sequence: CASSLAAGFRSPLHF. This rearrangement joins TRBV5-6 to TRBJ1-6; TRBD1 is a possible D gene (5 bases). Looked up from germline, CDR1 is SGHDT and CDR2 is YYEEEE. CDR3 length: 15 amino acids. Trimming pared 0 bases from V and 13 bases from J, leaving 17 bases between.

The chain employs TRBV11-2 and TRBJ2-5; TRBD1 is a possible D gene (6 bases). The germline gives CDR1 SGHAT, CDR2 FQNNGV. The CDR3 is 17 residues long. V was cut by 4 bases and J by 2 bases, with 20 bases left in between. This CDR3 is CASSSRLRQVQQETQYF. The CDR3 DNA follows: TGTGCCAGCAGCTCAAGGCTCCGACAGGTTCAACAAGAGACCCAGTACTTC.

This clone was observed a few times. This chain uses TRBV10-3 with TRBJ2-6; D is uncertain. The CDR3 has 15 amino acids. From germline, CDR1 is ENHRY and CDR2 SYGVKD. Trimming stripped 3 bases from V and 4 bases from J, with 10 bases between. The CDR3 sequence: CAISDPLLGANVLTF. Here the CDR3 DNA reads TGTGCCATCAGTGACCCTCTCCTCGGGGCCAACGTCCTGACTTTC.

V is TRBV5-6 and J is TRBJ1-1; tentatively, D is TRBD1 (6 bases). Germline CDR1 reads SGHDT; CDR2 reads YYEEEE. V lost 1 base to trimming and J lost 5 bases, with 15 bases between them. This CDR3 is built from 15 residues. The CDR3 coding sequence is TGTGCCAGCAGCTTGCAAAACAAAGGGGGAACTGAAGCTTTCTTT. Translation gives CASSLQNKGGTEAFF.

The chain couples TRBV9 to TRBJ1-4; maybe TRBD1 (5 bases). This CDR3 contains 15 residues. V lost 0 bases to trimming and J lost 3 bases, with 9 bases between them. In germline, CDR1 is SGDLS, CDR2 YYNGEE. The CDR3 protein is CASSVAPGSNEKLFF. CDR3 DNA sequence: TGTGCCAGCAGCGTAGCCCCAGGGTCTAATGAAAAACTGTTTTTT.

The chain couples TRBV7-9 to TRBJ2-7, with 9 bases fitting TRBD1. The CDR3 loop spans 16 amino acids. Germline trimming cut 5 bases from V and 2 bases from J; bases unmatched to any gene: 10. Germline CDR1 and CDR2: SEHNR and FQNEAQ (reference sequence). CDR3 DNA: TGTGCCAGCAGCACCCTGCCGGGACAGGGCCCCTACGAGCAGTACTTC. Amino acids: CASSTLPGQGPYEQYF.

This clone was found once. The chain is built from TRBV21-1 and TRBJ2-7; TRBD2, as called in the table, went unchecked against the DNA. TRBV21-1 is designated a pseudogene. The CDR3 runs 16 residues. CDR3 in amino acids: CASNTLGRLGFDEQYF. The CDR3 nucleotides are TGTGCCAGCAACACCTTAGGGAGACTAGGATTTGACGAGCAGTACTTC.

This chain connects TRBV7-2 to TRBJ2-2; 7 bases map to TRBD2. After removal of 5 bases from V and 9 bases from J, the junction contained 3 bases not matched to a gene. This CDR3 has 12 residues. Germline V gene sequence: CDR1 SGHTA, CDR2 FQGNSA. The CDR3 nucleotides read TGTGCCAGCAGCCCAGCGGGAAGGGAGCTGTTTTTT. It yields the protein CASSPAGRELFF.

The rearrangement uses TRBV5-1 and TRBJ2-7; 8 nucleotides align to TRBD1. Germline CDR1 SGHRS, CDR2 YFSETQ. The V gene end was trimmed by 4 bases and the J gene end by 7 bases; junction bases not matched to a gene: 7. This CDR3 comprises 13 residues. The DNA for the CDR3 is TGCGCCAGCAGCCTCGGGACAGGTTATGAGCAGTACTTC. It specifies CASSLGTGYEQYF.

The V and J genes are TRBV20-1 and TRBJ1-2, with D tentatively TRBD1 (6 bases). The germline V gene encodes CDR1 DFQATT and CDR2 SNEGSKA (reference sequence). Trimming took off 4 bases at V and 6 bases at J, with 9 bases between the two ends. This CDR3 has 11 residues. This chain's CDR3 is CSATTGNGYTF. CDR3 coding DNA: TGCAGTGCTACCACAGGGAATGGCTACACCTTC.

This chain connects TRBV27 to TRBJ2-7, with TRBD2 identical over 12 bases. V shed 9 bases, J shed 3 bases, and the junction held 6 bases outside the gene matches. The CDR3 is 14 residues long. Germline CDR1 reads MNHEY; CDR2 reads SMNVEV (reference sequence). CDR3 region: CASGLAGNIYEQYF. CDR3 coding DNA: TGTGCCAGTGGACTAGCGGGGAATATCTACGAGCAGTACTTC.

This clone was detected only a few times. The V and J genes are TRBV4-3 and TRBJ2-5; 7 bases fit TRBD2. CDR1 is LGHNA and CDR2 is YSLEER in the germline V gene. The CDR3 is made up of 16 amino acids. The trim removed 0 bases at V and 2 bases at J, leaving 6 bases unmatched. The CDR3 nucleotides are TGCGCCAGCAGCCAAGACCACTGGGGGGGACAAGAGACCCAGTACTTC. Translation gives CASSQDHWGGQETQYF.

This sequence joins TRBV13 and TRBJ1-1, with 7 bases aligning to TRBD1. V shed 3 bases and J 2 bases; nucleotides not matched to a gene: 9. CDR3 length: 16 residues. The germline V gene has CDR1 PRHDT and CDR2 FYEKMQ (reference sequence). The CDR3 DNA is TGTGCCAGCAGCTTTCGGGTGGGGACAGCCAACACTGAAGCTTTCTTT. Protein sequence: CASSFRVGTANTEAFF. Full variable domain (missing parts from reference TRBV13 and TRBJ1-1): AAGVIQSPRHLIKEKRETATLKCYPIPRHDTVYWYQQGPGQDPQFLISFYEKMQSDKGSIPDRFSAQQFSDYHSELNMSSLELGDSALYFCASSFRVGTANTEAFFGQGTRLTVV.

V gene TRBV4-1 combines with J gene TRBJ2-7, with TRBD2 matching 7 bases. V dropped 1 base and J dropped 3; count of bases not matched to a gene: 6. Germline CDR1 and CDR2: MGHRA and YSYEKL. CDR3 length equals 15 residues. CDR3 in DNA: TGCGCCAGCAGCCAAGGCGGGAGTCTTTTCTACGAGCAGTACTTC. Translating it yields CASSQGGSLFYEQYF.

This chain connects TRBV6-1 to TRBJ1-1, with D maybe TRBD1 (5 bases). The ends were cut back, 4 bases at V and 0 bases at J, with 12 bases in the middle. The germline CDR1 and CDR2 sequences are MNHNS and SASEGT. CDR3 length: 15 amino acids. The CDR3: CASSATGALNTEAFF. In DNA, the CDR3 is TGTGCCAGCAGTGCGACTGGGGCACTGAACACTGAAGCTTTCTTT.

The sample holds a few counts of this clone. This rearrangement joins TRBV6-6 to TRBJ1-5, with 9 positions matching TRBD1. This CDR3 spans 15 amino acids. Germline loops: CDR1 MNHNY, CDR2 SVGAGI (reference sequence). Unmatched junction bases numbered 7, after V lost 7 bases and J lost 3 bases. The CDR3: CASTKGQGLNQPQHF. In DNA form, the CDR3 reads TGTGCCAGCACCAAGGGACAGGGCCTCAATCAGCCCCAGCATTTT.

The J gene is TRBJ2-5, the V gene TRBV6-1; D is possibly TRBD2 (6 bases). V shed 3 bases and J shed 5 bases, with 16 bases lying between them. CDR1 is MNHNS and CDR2 is SASEGT in the germline V gene. The CDR3 consists of 15 residues. DNA of the CDR3: TGTGCCAGCAGTGAGATAGCGGTAACGGGGGAGACCCAGTACTTC. Its translation is CASSEIAVTGETQYF.

The chain joins TRBV18 to TRBJ1-1; 7 bases agree with TRBD1. Germline V CDR1 and CDR2: KGHSH, LQKENI. The V segment lost 3 bases and the J segment 1 base; nucleotides outside the gene matches: 5. This CDR3 has 15 residues. CDR3 sequence: CASSPTGTANTEAFF. CDR3 nucleotide sequence: TGTGCCAGCTCACCGACCGGGACAGCGAACACTGAAGCTTTCTTT.

The rearrangement links TRBV4-1 to TRBJ2-1; D possibly corresponds to TRBD2 (5 bases). Germline V gives CDR1 MGHRA, CDR2 YSYEKL. This CDR3 is 13 amino acids long. The ends were cut back, 4 bases at V and 9 bases at J, with 13 bases in the middle. The CDR3 nucleotides read TGCGCCAGCAGCCCCGGGGTACACAGTGAGCAGTTCTTC. This gives the protein CASSPGVHSEQFF.

The chain carries TRBV6-5 and TRBJ1-5; 7 bases fit TRBD1. V was pared by 6 bases and J by 4 bases, with 3 bases of the junction left unmatched. Germline loops: CDR1 MNHEY, CDR2 SVGAGI. The CDR3 is made up of 13 amino acids. The CDR3 loop reads CASRPGGNQPQHF. The CDR3 DNA follows: TGTGCCAGCAGACCAGGGGGGAATCAGCCCCAGCATTTT.

The chain uses TRBV28 and TRBJ2-7, with a possible D match to TRBD2 (6 bases). Germline V lookup: CDR1 MDHEN, CDR2 SYDVKM. CDR3 size: 15 residues. Trimming removed 6 bases from V and 3 bases from J, with 18 bases in between. The CDR3 DNA reads TGTGCCAGCAGACAAACCGGGGGAGTCCTCTACGAGCAGTACTTC. Protein product: CASRQTGGVLYEQYF.

This clone was counted a few times. This chain links TRBV4-1 with TRBJ2-1; TRBD2 matches at 11 bases. The CDR3 runs 15 residues. V lost 5 bases and J lost 5; bases outside the gene matches: 5. From germline, CDR1 is MGHRA and CDR2 YSYEKL. The CDR3 loop reads CASSYTSGSHNEQFF. The CDR3, as DNA: TGCGCCAGCAGCTATACTAGCGGGAGCCACAATGAGCAGTTCTTC.